This T cell receptor beta chain is from a study of blood T cell repertoires in COVID-19. Study-level background: From the United States, Italy and Spain came samples of acute and convalescent COVID-19. T cells, B-cell-depleted T cells, or PBMCs provided the cDNA or gDNA that served as material.

Germline CDR1 is SGDLS and CDR2 is YYNGEE. With 5 bases removed from V and 6 bases from J, the gap between germline ends came to 21 bases. This CDR3 has 16 residues. In the original workflow: Amplifying reference gene primers gave estimates of nucleated cell counts. Method: immunoSEQ multiplex PCR; TCRdb's copy keeps in-frame clones and lacks some. The V and J calls and clone size were taken over from that table, and D and trimming were inferred from the DNA. The sample lists roughly 62,000 clones, around four fifths occurring once. Seattle patients were enrolled while actively infected and followed longitudinally.

Sequences were obtained from peripheral blood. J is TRBJ2-4 and V is TRBV9; a possible D gene is TRBD2 (6 bases). The TCR originated in a man aged 25-40 years with COVID-19, enrolled during active disease. The CDR3 protein is CASSQGPGTYGNIQYF. The CDR3 coding sequence is TGTGCCAGCAGTCAAGGCCCCGGGACTTATGGAAACATTCAGTACTTC.